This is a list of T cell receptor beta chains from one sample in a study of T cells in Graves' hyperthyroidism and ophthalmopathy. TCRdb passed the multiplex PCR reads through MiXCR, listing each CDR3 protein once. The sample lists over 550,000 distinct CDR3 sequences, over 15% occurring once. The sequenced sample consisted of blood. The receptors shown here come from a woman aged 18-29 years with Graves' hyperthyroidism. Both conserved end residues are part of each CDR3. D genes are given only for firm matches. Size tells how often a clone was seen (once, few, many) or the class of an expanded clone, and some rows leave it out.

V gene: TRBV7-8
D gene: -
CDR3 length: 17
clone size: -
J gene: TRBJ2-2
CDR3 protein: CASSSRVGSANTGELFF
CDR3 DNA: TGTGCCAGCAGCTCCCGGGTGGGGAGCGCGAACACCGGGGAGCTGTTTTTT

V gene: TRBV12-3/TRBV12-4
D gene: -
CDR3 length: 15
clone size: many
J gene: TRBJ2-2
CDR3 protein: CASSFAEANTGELFF
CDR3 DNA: TGTGCCAGCAGTTTCGCGGAAGCGAACACCGGGGAGCTGTTTTTT

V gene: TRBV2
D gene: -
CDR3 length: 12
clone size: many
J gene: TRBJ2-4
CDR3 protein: CASELAKNIQYF
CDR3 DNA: TGTGCCAGCGAGCTAGCCAAAAACATTCAGTACTTC

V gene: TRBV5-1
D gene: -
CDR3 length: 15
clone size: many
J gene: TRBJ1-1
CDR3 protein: CASSLVGGRPTEAFF
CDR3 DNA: TGCGCCAGCAGCTTGGTGGGGGGGCGGCCCACTGAAGCTTTCTTT

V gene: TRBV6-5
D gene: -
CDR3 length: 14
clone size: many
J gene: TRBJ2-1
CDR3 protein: CASSYLGVYNEQFF
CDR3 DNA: TGTGCCAGCAGTTACTTAGGAGTCTACAATGAGCAGTTCTTC

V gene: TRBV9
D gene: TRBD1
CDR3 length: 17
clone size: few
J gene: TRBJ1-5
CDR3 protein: CASKGTGGCYSNQPQHF
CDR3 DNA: TGTGCCAGCAAAGGGACAGGGGGCTGTTACAGCAATCAGCCCCAGCATTTT

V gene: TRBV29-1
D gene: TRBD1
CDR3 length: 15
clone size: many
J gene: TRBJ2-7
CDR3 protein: CSVLKWTGSSYEQYF
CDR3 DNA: TGCAGCGTACTTAAATGGACAGGGAGCTCCTACGAGCAGTACTTC

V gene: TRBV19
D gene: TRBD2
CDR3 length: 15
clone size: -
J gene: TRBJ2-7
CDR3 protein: CASKVGLAGTYEQYF
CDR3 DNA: TGTGCCAGTAAGGTTGGACTAGCGGGCACCTACGAGCAGTACTTC

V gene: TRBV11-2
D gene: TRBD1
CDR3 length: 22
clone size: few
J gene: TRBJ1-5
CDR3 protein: CASSLDGRGQVREYRSNQPQHF
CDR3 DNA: TGTGCCAGCAGCCTAGATGGGCGAGGACAGGTCAGGGAATATAGGAGCAATCAGCCCCAGCATTTT

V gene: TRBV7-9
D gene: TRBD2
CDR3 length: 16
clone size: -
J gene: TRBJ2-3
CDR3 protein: CASTTPGAGEPDTQYF
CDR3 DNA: TGTGCCAGCACCACTCCGGGAGCGGGAGAACCGGATACGCAGTATTTT

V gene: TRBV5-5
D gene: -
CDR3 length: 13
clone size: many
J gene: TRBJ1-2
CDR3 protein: CASSLDEDYGYTF
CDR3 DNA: TGTGCCAGCAGCTTAGACGAGGACTATGGCTACACCTTC

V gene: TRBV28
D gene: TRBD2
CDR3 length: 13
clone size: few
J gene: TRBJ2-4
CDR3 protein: CATSRREWDIQYF
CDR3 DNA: TGTGCCACCTCTAGGCGGGAGTGGGACATTCAGTACTTC

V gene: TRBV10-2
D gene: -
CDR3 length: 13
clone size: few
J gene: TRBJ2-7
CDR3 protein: CASSDSQAYEQYF
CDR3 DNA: TGCGCCAGCAGTGATAGTCAGGCCTACGAGCAGTACTTC

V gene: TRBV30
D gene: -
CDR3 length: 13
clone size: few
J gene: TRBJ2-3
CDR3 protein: CAWSPSGTDTQYF
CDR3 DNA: TGTGCCTGGAGTCCTAGCGGCACAGATACGCAGTATTTT

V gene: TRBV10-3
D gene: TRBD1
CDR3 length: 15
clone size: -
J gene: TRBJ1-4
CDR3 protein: CAISESDRGPEKLFF
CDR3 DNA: TGTGCCATCAGTGAGTCGGACAGGGGGCCTGAAAAACTGTTTTTT

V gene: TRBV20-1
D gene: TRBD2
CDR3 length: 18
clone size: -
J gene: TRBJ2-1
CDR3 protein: CSATRLAGGPMSYNEQLF
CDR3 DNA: TGCAGTGCTACCCGACTAGCGGGAGGGCCGATGTCCTACAATGAGCAGCTCTTC